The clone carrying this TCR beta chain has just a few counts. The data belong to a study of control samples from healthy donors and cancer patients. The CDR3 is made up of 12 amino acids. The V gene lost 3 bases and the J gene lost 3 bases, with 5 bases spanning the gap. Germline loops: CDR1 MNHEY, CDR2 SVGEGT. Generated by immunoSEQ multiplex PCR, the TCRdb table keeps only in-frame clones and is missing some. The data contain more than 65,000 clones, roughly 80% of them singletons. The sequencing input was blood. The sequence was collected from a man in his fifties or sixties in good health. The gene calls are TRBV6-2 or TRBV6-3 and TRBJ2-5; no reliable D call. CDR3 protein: CASSYEEETQYF. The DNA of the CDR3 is TGTGCCAGCAGTTATGAGGAAGAGACCCAGTACTTC.